One and the same sample provided the 23 T cell receptor beta chains below, sequenced in a study of blood T cells in healthy people across ages. Primed by a sample-barcoded 5' primer and a J-beta primer mix, a second PCR proceeded for about 6 to 11 cycles. In TCRdb, the 5' RACE reads were re-called with MiXCR into one record per CDR3 protein. The sample has around 1,500,000 distinct CDR3 sequences; 40% to 50% are singletons. The specimen was blood. These TCRs come from a woman aged 18-30 years in good health.

V and J are TRBV5-1 and TRBJ2-7; D is unresolved. The CDR3 is 13 residues long. The V gene lost 4 bases and the J gene lost 1 base, with 9 bases spanning the gap. Germline V gives CDR1 SGHRS, CDR2 YFSETQ. CDR3 DNA: TGCGCCAGCAGCAGAGACATATCCTACGAGCAGTACTTC. It codes for CASSRDISYEQYF.

On this clonotype itself: The junction departs from germline at one end; a sequencing error may be responsible. The chain couples TRBV6-5 to TRBJ2-1; D is uncertain. Germline loops: CDR1 MNHEY, CDR2 SVGAGI. CDR3 length: 12 amino acids. CDR3 sequence: CACSGLGNEQFF. CDR3 nucleotides: TGTGCCTGCAGTGGCCTAGGGAATGAGCAGTTCTTC.

This chain links TRBV24-1 with TRBJ2-1; the D gene could be TRBD1 or TRBD2 (6 bases each). Germline-derived CDR1 and CDR2 are KGHDR and SFDVKD. V was shortened by 5 bases and J by 0 bases, with 13 bases between the two germline ends. The CDR3 is made up of 16 amino acids. This chain's CDR3 is CATSVGGGTSYNEQFF. CDR3 DNA: TGTGCCACCAGTGTCGGAGGGGGGACCTCCTACAATGAGCAGTTCTTC.

This clonotype was detected a few times. The gene calls are TRBV6-1 and TRBJ2-3; D gene ambiguous. Looked up from germline, CDR1 is MNHNS and CDR2 is SASEGT. Trimming removed 2 bases from V and 0 bases from J, with 12 bases in between. This CDR3 has 16 amino acids. Here the CDR3 DNA reads TGTGCCAGCAGTGAACCGGGCGGATCTAGCACAGATACGCAGTATTTT. This encodes CASSEPGGSSTDTQYF.

Regarding this clonotype: A junction end diverges from the germline sequence, so it may reflect a read error. The gene calls are TRBV6-5 and TRBJ2-1; 8 bases are shared with TRBD1. Gene TRBJ2-7 matches the end of the DNA better, so the J call may be wrong. Germline V gene lookup returns CDR1 MNHEY and CDR2 SVGAGI. This CDR3 has 15 residues. The CDR3 spells CASSYGGQGLYEQYF. The CDR3 nucleotides are TGTGCCAGTAGTTACGGAGGACAGGGACTCTACGAGCAGTACTTC.

Comments on this clonotype: One junction end does not reproduce the germline sequence, and a read error may be involved. V is TRBV2 and J is TRBJ2-1, with D tentatively TRBD1 (8 bases). The CDR3 sequence is 16 residues long. Per germline, CDR1 SNHLY and CDR2 FYNNEI. DNA of the CDR3: TGTGCCAGCAGTGAAAAGATGGACAGGGACTACAAGGAGCAGTTCTTC. Translating it yields CASSEKMDRDYKEQFF.

The V call is TRBV3-1, the J call TRBJ2-7; 7 bases are a match to TRBD1. CDR3 size: 17 residues. Germline CDR1 LGHDT, CDR2 YNNKEL (reference sequence). Unmatched junction bases numbered 10, after V lost 0 bases and J lost 2 bases. The CDR3 reads CASSQEWRQGETYEQYF. CDR3 bases: TGTGCCAGCAGCCAAGAATGGAGGCAGGGGGAGACCTACGAGCAGTACTTC.

Remarks on this clonotype: An end of the junction does not agree with germline; a read error may underlie this. The chain has TRBV6-5 and TRBJ2-7, with D tentatively TRBD2 (6 bases). CDR3 length: 19 residues. Germline values: CDR1 MNHEY, CDR2 SVGAGI. The CDR3 sequence: CAGSYLEGSGGEARYEQYF. DNA for the CDR3: TGTGCCGGCAGTTACCTAGAAGGGTCAGGCGGGGAGGCTCGCTACGAGCAGTACTTC.

The gene calls are TRBV11-2 and TRBJ2-5; tentative D call: TRBD1 (6 bases). The J call may be wrong; the DNA end is better matched by TRBJ2-7. This CDR3 spans 14 amino acids. Germline CDR1 is SGHAT and CDR2 is FQNNGV. CDR3 protein: CASSSHDRSYEQYF. In nucleotides, the CDR3 is TGTGCCAGCAGCTCACACGACAGGAGTTACGAGCAGTACTTC.

This clonotype was counted a single time. This chain joins TRBV12-3 or TRBV12-4 and TRBJ1-2; 9 bases agree with TRBD1. The CDR3 is made up of 13 amino acids. CDR3 nucleotide sequence: TGTGCTACCGCCGGGACAGGGTTCTATGGCTACACCTTC. It encodes CATAGTGFYGYTF.

The gene calls are TRBV6-2 or TRBV6-3 and TRBJ1-1, with unresolved D. V was trimmed by 0 bases and J by 4 bases, leaving 6 bases between them. The CDR3 extends over 13 amino acids. From germline, CDR1 is MNHEY and CDR2 SVGEGT. For the CDR3, the DNA is TGTGCCAGCAGTTACTCGAAGCTCACTGAAGCTTTCTTT. Translation: CASSYSKLTEAFF.

The genes are TRBV7-6 and TRBJ2-3, with 8 nucleotides matching TRBD1. The CDR3 runs to 15 residues. CDR1 is SGHVS and CDR2 is FNYEAQ in the germline V gene. Unmatched junction bases numbered 17, after V lost 8 bases and J lost 10 bases. CDR3 sequence reads: CASQAEDREAAPQYF. In DNA, the CDR3 is TGTGCCAGCCAGGCTGAGGACAGGGAGGCGGCGCCGCAGTATTTT.

The gene calls are TRBV7-8 and TRBJ2-2; D is possibly TRBD1 (6 bases). The CDR3 has 15 amino acids. Germline V gene data show CDR1 as SGHVS and CDR2 as FQNEAQ. V lost 1 base to trimming and J lost 3 bases, with 9 bases between them. The CDR3 DNA reads TGTGCCAGCAGCTTAGAGGCAGGGGACACCGGGGAGCTGTTTTTT. It specifies CASSLEAGDTGELFF.

This clonotype turned up a few times. The CDR3 DNA sequence: TGTGCCAGCAGTCCTAAGCGGGGACAGGGGACTTGGGCCCGCAATCAGCCCCAGCATTTT. This codes for CASSPKRGQGTWARNQPQHF. The chain is built from TRBV12-3 or TRBV12-4 and TRBJ1-5; 10 bases are a match to TRBD1. Germline trimming cut 5 bases from V and 2 bases from J; bases unmatched to any gene: 18. The CDR3 covers 20 residues.

This clonotype was seen a few times. The rearrangement uses TRBV20-1 and TRBJ2-4, with a tentative D call TRBD1 (6 bases). The tail of the sequence fits TRBJ2-7 better, so the J call may be wrong. This CDR3 has 13 amino acids. Germline loops: CDR1 DFQATT, CDR2 SNEGSKA (reference sequence). CDR3 loop: CSATNPDSSEQYF. In nucleotides, the CDR3 is TGCAGTGCTACAAATCCGGACAGCAGCGAGCAGTACTTC.

The chain couples TRBV18 to TRBJ2-1; 7 bases line up with TRBD2. The CDR3 contains 17 residues. The ends lost 3 bases at V and 4 bases at J; junction bases unmatched: 12. Germline CDR1 and CDR2: KGHSH and LQKENI. DNA for the CDR3: TGTGCCAGCTCACCGCCGTCCCTGGCTAGCGGTTACAATGAGCAGTTCTTC. It encodes CASSPPSLASGYNEQFF.

This chain joins TRBV9 and TRBJ2-2; TRBD1 aligns across 8 bases. CDR3 length: 15 amino acids. J gave up 4 bases and V 2 bases, and 4 bases lay outside the gene matches. Germline V lookup: CDR1 SGDLS, CDR2 YYNGEE. CDR3 nucleotide sequence: TGTGCCAGCAGCGTTGACAGGGGTGGCACCGGGGAGCTGTTTTTT. The encoded protein is CASSVDRGGTGELFF.

This chain uses TRBV28 with TRBJ1-1; D uncertain. V was pared by 2 bases and J by 11 bases, with 18 bases between. Germline loops: CDR1 MDHEN, CDR2 SYDVKM. CDR3 length: 14 residues. For the CDR3, the DNA is TGTGCCAGCAGTTTAGGGGTCGAGAATAGATTGGCTTTCTTT. As protein: CASSLGVENRLAFF.

The rearrangement joins TRBV10-2 to TRBJ2-5; 7 bases match TRBD1. The end of the DNA aligns better with TRBJ2-7, so the J call may be wrong. The germline V gene has CDR1 WSHSY and CDR2 SAAADI. The CDR3 contains 12 residues. CDR3 in amino acids: CASSGGNHEQYF. The CDR3 DNA is TGCGCCAGCTCAGGGGGTAACCACGAGCAGTACTTC.

V gene TRBV30 combines with J gene TRBJ2-6; D is ambiguous. CDR3 size: 10 residues. The V and J ends lost 5 bases and 8 bases respectively, with 4 bases between them. Germline V CDR1 and CDR2: GTSNPN, SVGIG (reference sequence). The CDR3 region is CAWGPNVLTF. The CDR3 DNA follows: TGTGCCTGGGGCCCCAACGTCCTGACTTTC.

About this clonotype: The junction departs from germline at one end; a sequencing error may be responsible. The rearrangement uses TRBV5-1 and TRBJ2-1; 9 bases agree with TRBD2. There are 16 residues in the CDR3. CDR1 is SGHRS, CDR2 YFSETQ, per germline. The CDR3 bases are TGCGTCAGCAGCTGGCCGGCTAGCGGGAACATCAATGAGCAGTTCTTC. Translation gives CVSSWPASGNINEQFF.

CDR3 bases: TGTGCCTGGGGCAGGGAGCGTCAGCCCCAGCATTTT. Its translation: CAWGRERQPQHF. This rearrangement joins TRBV30 to TRBJ1-5; D may be TRBD1 (5 bases). Germline V gene lookup returns CDR1 GTSNPN and CDR2 SVGIG (reference sequence). The CDR3 covers 12 residues. The V gene lost 5 bases and the J gene lost 6 bases, with 11 bases spanning the gap.

J is TRBJ1-3 and V is TRBV20-1, with D uncertain. This CDR3 comprises 15 residues. Per germline, CDR1 DFQATT and CDR2 SNEGSKA (reference sequence). Trimming cost V 4 bases and J 0 bases, with 13 bases left between them. CDR3 DNA sequence: TGCAGTGCTACCCCCAATCGCCCCTCTGGAAACACCATATATTTT. Its protein product is CSATPNRPSGNTIYF.